Following are 2 T cell receptor beta chains from one sample sequenced in a study of blood T cells in healthy people across ages. Then a second PCR, running about 7 to 11 cycles, was carried out with a sample-barcoded 5' primer and a J-beta primer mix. TCRdb re-analysed the 5' RACE reads in MiXCR, keeping a single row per CDR3 protein. The sample has 1,500,000 or so distinct CDR3 sequences; around 55% are singletons. Sequencing input: blood. These receptors originate from a young man in good health.

The CDR3 is CASSPRTSRAPDTQYF. CDR3 coding DNA: TGTGCCAGCAGCCCGCGGACTAGCAGGGCCCCAGATACGCAGTATTTT. The J gene is TRBJ2-3, the V gene TRBV6-4; 8 nucleotides align to TRBD2. V lost 6 bases, J lost 4 bases, and 12 bases stayed unmatched. CDR3 length equals 16 residues. The germline V gene has CDR1 MRHNA and CDR2 SNTAGT.

The rearrangement links TRBV12-3 or TRBV12-4 to TRBJ1-6; D is undetermined. This CDR3 is 13 amino acids long. Trimming took 1 base from V and 8 from J, leaving 6 bases between them. CDR3 DNA: TGTGCCAGCAGTTTAGAGGTGGATTCACCCCTCCACTTT. It specifies CASSLEVDSPLHF.